The text below deals with one TCR beta chain. This clone has a single count. Its recognized antigen is unknown. No base quality information exists; no much larger clone differs at one position. The immunoSEQ Assay, a bias-controlled multiplex PCR, was used to amplify TCRbeta CDR3 regions from genomic DNA. The original pipeline was this. Nucleated cell counts per sample were estimated from amplification of reference gene primers within the assay. Sequence reads were collapsed and filtered to measure the absolute abundance of every unique TCRbeta CDR3 rearrangement. For each sample, productive Simpson clonality was calculated as the square root of Simpson's diversity index across productive rearrangements. TCRdb took over this immuneACCESS table, retaining in-frame rearrangements with V and J assigned. Such tables are incomplete; in checked studies, under half of the missing clones stem from an unresolved V gene, and the remainder is unexplained. V and J calls and clone size are copied from that table; D and trimming were computed from the DNA. The sample profile shows about 68,000 clones; roughly 90% of them were found once. The ten largest make up just under 7.5% of the sample.

Looking up the germline V gene yields CDR1 MNHEY and CDR2 SVGAGI. At the junction V is shortened by 8 bases and J by 6 bases; bases outside the gene matches: 7. The CDR3 runs 15 amino acids, cysteine and phenylalanine included. The only DNA kept is the CDR3, 45 bases in frame from the first base. The record originates from a study of blood T cell repertoires in COVID-19 (TCRdb year 2020). General notes on the study: Samples covering the acute and convalescent phases of COVID-19 were provided by collaborators in the United States, Italy and Spain. HLA class I and class II types, where available, came from metadata supplied by the sample provider rather than from assay-based typing. Deeply sampled blood TCRbeta repertoires from subjects exposed to, actively infected with, or recovered from COVID-19 were included in the dataset. The samples were drawn from two sources: the first 160 participants of the ongoing ImmuneRACE study, and over 1,000 subjects contributed by 6 global collaborators. The repertoires were released in a freely available public database intended as a resource for research on the immune response to SARS-CoV-2. The material from the prospective study consisted of cDNA or gDNA derived from T cells, B-cell-depleted T cells, or PBMCs. The sample metadata nearly always contained a de-identified subject ID, COVID-19 status, age in years and sex.

One collaborating source in Seattle enrolled patients during active infection and followed them longitudinally through the course of disease. Collaborating institutions collected whole blood in K2EDTA tubes following their own protocols. For TCRbeta analysis, collaborators shipped samples as frozen whole blood, isolated PBMCs, or DNA extracted from either of those sample types. What the research found in general, with its limitations: The quantity of clinical and demographic metadata differed by source and by participant and was supplied without curation.

The sequenced material came from peripheral blood. The receptor was isolated from a man aged 35 to 55 with COVID-19, enrolled during active disease. This receptor chain uses TRBV6-5 and TRBJ1-4, and TRBD1 matches 12 of the central bases. The CDR3 protein sequence reads: CASSGQGAIYEKLFF. The nucleotide sequence is TGTGCCAGCTCGGGACAGGGGGCAATTTATGAAAAACTGTTTTTT.